This T cell receptor (beta chain) was captured by sequencing in a study of tumor and adjacent non-tumor tissue in lung cancer. Three rounds of nested PCR, following a modified ARM-PCR protocol, produced the TCRbeta library. TCRdb called the multiplex PCR reads again in MiXCR, with one record for every CDR3 protein. The sample has 200,000 to 250,000 distinct CDR3 sequences, approximately 74% seen once. No cell sorting was done before RNA was extracted from the tissue. The ends were cut back, 6 bases at V and 1 base at J, with 13 bases in the middle. Per germline, CDR1 DFQATT and CDR2 SNEGSKA (reference sequence). The CDR3 is 13 residues long.

The receptor's source is a man in his sixties with non-small cell lung cancer. This chain links TRBV20-1 with TRBJ2-7; D might be TRBD2 (6 bases). Sequencing was carried out using lung tumor tissue. CDR3 nucleotides: TGCAGTGCGGCGGGATTGGGTTCCTACGAGCAGTACTTC. Its protein product is CSAAGLGSYEQYF.